Listed below are T cell receptor beta chains from one sample, sequenced in a study of identifying expanded T cells in peripheral blood. The assay was immunoSEQ multiplex PCR, and TCRdb's table has in-frame clones only and misses some. The sample has about 74,000 clones; about 83% are singletons. What was sequenced was blood. These receptor sequences come from a person aged 18 to 70 in good health. The CDR3 runs from the conserved cysteine through the conserved F or W. The order of the fields is D gene, V gene, J gene, clone size, CDR3 protein, CDR3 DNA. A D gene is named only where the DNA matches it firmly. Clone size is shown for a subset of rows, as once, few, many or a class of expanded clone.

>.|TRBV6-5|TRBJ2-7|.
CASSYFNEQYF
TGTGCCAGCAGTTACTTCAACGAGCAGTACTTC
>.|TRBV2|TRBJ2-5|.
CASSGDGKETQYF
TGTGCCAGCAGTGGGGACGGAAAAGAGACCCAGTACTTC
>.|TRBV7-9|TRBJ2-1|few
CASSPVLYNEQFF
TGTGCCAGCAGCCCCGTACTCTACAATGAGCAGTTCTTC
>.|TRBV6-5|TRBJ2-3|.
CASRTQDTQYF
TGTGCCAGCAGAACACAGGATACGCAGTATTTT
>.|TRBV7-3|TRBJ2-1|once
CASSFLGPSSYNEQFF
TGTGCCAGCAGCTTTCTCGGGCCCAGCTCCTACAATGAGCAGTTCTTC
>TRBD2|TRBV13|TRBJ2-7|.
CASSLYGTSGSMGTYEQYF
TGTGCCAGCAGCTTATATGGGACTAGCGGGAGTATGGGGACCTACGAGCAGTACTTC
>.|TRBV27|TRBJ1-4|.
CASSPGGANEKLFF
TGTGCCAGCAGTCCGGGGGGGGCTAATGAAAAACTGTTTTTT
>.|TRBV27|TRBJ2-1|.
CASRRTVDHNEQFF
TGTGCCAGCAGGCGGACAGTCGATCACAATGAGCAGTTCTTC
>TRBD2|TRBV7-9|TRBJ2-5|.
CASSRPGLAPEETQYF
TGTGCCAGCAGCCGACCCGGACTAGCGCCAGAAGAGACCCAGTACTTC
>.|TRBV18|TRBJ2-2|.
CASSPPNRDIYTGELFF
TGTGCCAGCTCACCACCTAACCGGGACATTTACACCGGGGAGCTGTTTTTT
>.|TRBV19|TRBJ1-1|.
CASSPRLMSQVDTEAFF
TGTGCCAGTAGTCCGAGGTTGATGTCCCAAGTAGACACTGAAGCTTTCTTT
>.|TRBV5-4|TRBJ2-7|once
CASSRDTTYEQYF
TGTGCCAGCAGCAGGGACACCACCTACGAGCAGTACTTC
>TRBD1|TRBV6-1|TRBJ2-7|.
CASKTTGPAYEQYF
TGTGCCAGCAAAACGACAGGGCCTGCCTACGAGCAGTACTTC
>.|TRBV27|TRBJ2-1|.
CASSYRLDNEQFF
TGTGCCAGCAGTTACCGACTTGACAATGAGCAGTTCTTC
>TRBD2|TRBV28|TRBJ2-7|once
CATGLAGYEQYF
TGTGCCACGGGACTAGCGGGCTACGAGCAGTACTTC
>.|TRBV11-2|TRBJ1-1|.
CASSFGVGEAFF
TGTGCCAGCAGCTTCGGAGTGGGTGAAGCTTTCTTT
>TRBD1|TRBV2|TRBJ1-2|.
CASSESLGTGEGYTF
TGTGCCAGCAGTGAGTCCCTTGGAACAGGGGAAGGCTACACCTTC
>.|TRBV15|TRBJ1-1|.
CATSRETGNTEAFF
TGTGCCACCAGCAGAGAGACAGGGAACACTGAAGCTTTCTTT
>TRBD1|TRBV2|TRBJ2-5|.
CASSESGGRETQYF
TGTGCCAGCAGTGAATCAGGGGGCAGAGAGACCCAGTACTTC
>TRBD2|TRBV5-4|TRBJ2-3|.
CASSLWREGDTQYF
TGTGCCAGCAGCTTGTGGCGGGAGGGAGATACGCAGTATTTT
>.|TRBV19|TRBJ2-3|.
CASTLRAGMGLTDTQYF
TGTGCCAGTACCCTTCGGGCGGGCATGGGCCTCACAGATACGCAGTATTTT
>.|TRBV21-1|TRBJ2-7|once
CASSKGQGRHSYEQYF
TGTGCCAGCAGCAAAGGACAGGGGCGACATTCCTACGAGCAGTACTTC
>.|TRBV10-3|TRBJ2-7|.
CAIRGASSYEQYF
TGTGCCATCAGAGGAGCTAGTTCCTACGAGCAGTACTTC
>.|TRBV5-4|TRBJ2-7|.
CASSPGVGSTYEQYF
TGTGCCAGCAGCCCCGGAGTGGGTAGTACCTACGAGCAGTACTTC
>.|TRBV4-3|TRBJ2-7|.
CASSQEPSPSYEQYF
TGCGCCAGCAGCCAAGAACCCAGCCCGTCCTACGAGCAGTACTTC
>TRBD2|TRBV7-8|TRBJ2-1|.
CASSFMLAGVPEQFF
TGTGCCAGCAGCTTTATGCTAGCGGGAGTTCCTGAGCAGTTCTTC
>TRBD2|TRBV5-8|TRBJ2-5|.
CASSTGLAEQETQYF
TGTGCCAGCAGCACCGGACTAGCGGAACAAGAGACCCAGTACTTC
>TRBD1|TRBV14|TRBJ2-1|.
CASSRGQGAVYEQFF
TGTGCCAGCAGCCGAGGACAGGGGGCCGTCTATGAGCAGTTCTTC
>.|TRBV7-2|TRBJ2-5|.
CASSLGVETQYF
TGTGCCAGCAGCTTGGGGGTAGAGACCCAGTACTTC
>.|TRBV28|TRBJ2-5|.
CASSLTGLGETQYF
TGTGCCAGCAGTTTAACTGGATTGGGAGAGACCCAGTACTTC
>.|TRBV28|TRBJ1-3|.
CASDGGGALSGNTIYF
TGTGCCAGCGACGGAGGAGGGGCCCTCTCTGGAAACACCATATATTTT
>.|TRBV14|TRBJ2-7|.
CASSSSYEQYF
TGTGCCAGCAGTTCTTCCTACGAGCAGTACTTC
>TRBD2|TRBV6-5|TRBJ2-1|.
CASGASGVNEQFF
TGTGCCAGCGGGGCTAGCGGGGTGAATGAGCAGTTCTTC
>TRBD1|TRBV7-6|TRBJ2-1|few
CASSVGQGAIYEQFF
TGTGCCAGCAGCGTGGGACAGGGGGCTATCTATGAGCAGTTCTTC
>TRBD2|TRBV4-1|TRBJ2-1|.
CASSQDKASGTDNEQFF
TGCGCCAGCAGCCAAGATAAGGCTAGCGGGACAGACAATGAGCAGTTCTTC
>TRBD1|TRBV6-5|TRBJ1-2|few
CASSESDRGLAGYTF
TGTGCCAGCAGCGAGTCCGACAGGGGGCTTGCTGGCTACACCTTC
>.|TRBV28|TRBJ2-7|.
CASSLSYAGYEQYF
TGTGCCAGCAGTTTATCTTACGCCGGCTACGAGCAGTACTTC
>.|TRBV2|TRBJ2-7|.
CASSDLGMGEQYF
TGTGCCAGCAGTGACTTGGGGATGGGCGAGCAGTACTTC
>.|TRBV7-8|TRBJ2-2|once
CASSLAGLATGELFF
TGTGCCAGCAGCTTAGCGGGACTCGCCACCGGGGAGCTGTTTTTT
>.|TRBV7-2|TRBJ1-4|.
CASSLRGPEPNEKLFF
TGTGCCAGCAGCTTAAGGGGACCCGAGCCAAATGAAAAACTGTTTTTT
>.|TRBV7-2|TRBJ2-1|.
CASSTGALAASYNEQFF
TGTGCCAGCAGCACAGGGGCCCTAGCGGCATCCTACAATGAGCAGTTCTTC
>TRBD1|TRBV11-2|TRBJ2-4|once
CASSLALWDRDKYF
TGTGCCAGCAGCTTAGCTCTATGGGACAGGGATAAGTACTTC
>.|TRBV11-2|TRBJ2-4|once
CASNKTSGTGGNIQYF
TGTGCCAGCAACAAAACCTCTGGGACCGGCGGAAACATTCAGTACTTC
>.|TRBV10-3|TRBJ1-4|.
CAISGSTSGTNEKLFF
TGTGCCATCAGTGGATCAACAAGTGGAACTAATGAAAAACTGTTTTTT
>.|TRBV15|TRBJ1-4|.
CATSRETGGTNEKLFF
TGTGCCACCAGCAGAGAGACAGGAGGTACTAATGAAAAACTGTTTTTT
>.|TRBV7-2|TRBJ1-2|.
CASSLIVSRGDGYTF
TGTGCCAGCAGCTTAATTGTGAGCAGGGGAGATGGCTACACCTTC
>TRBD1|TRBV28|TRBJ2-1|few
CASRTGFEQFF
TGTGCCAGCAGGACAGGGTTTGAGCAGTTCTTC
>TRBD1|TRBV4-2|TRBJ1-3|.
CASSQTLTGVGNTIYF
TGTGCCAGCAGCCAGACTCTGACAGGGGTTGGAAACACCATATATTTT
>.|TRBV9|TRBJ1-2|.
CASSVDPFYGYTF
TGTGCCAGCAGCGTTGATCCCTTCTATGGCTACACCTTC
>.|TRBV28|TRBJ1-4|.
CASSQPGTRAEKLFF
TGTGCCAGCAGCCAACCCGGGACGCGGGCTGAAAAACTGTTTTTT
>.|TRBV18|TRBJ2-3|.
CASSPETSTDTQYF
TGTGCCAGCTCGCCTGAGACTAGCACAGATACGCAGTATTTT
>.|TRBV10-3|TRBJ1-1|.
CAISESQDRKAFF
TGTGCCATCAGTGAGTCTCAGGACAGAAAAGCTTTCTTT
>.|TRBV4-3|TRBJ1-2|.
CASSLQGNYGYTF
TGCGCCAGCAGCCTGCAGGGGAACTATGGCTACACCTTC
>.|TRBV7-6|TRBJ1-2|.
CASSAGGSYGYTF
TGTGCCAGCAGCGCGGGGGGCAGCTATGGCTACACCTTC
>TRBD2|TRBV14|TRBJ2-1|.
CASSQFEGLAGGAYNEQFF
TGTGCCAGCAGCCAATTCGAGGGACTAGCGGGAGGAGCCTACAATGAGCAGTTCTTC
>TRBD2|TRBV7-2|TRBJ2-3|.
CASSGGLAGGTDTQYF
TGTGCCAGCAGCGGGGGACTAGCGGGAGGCACAGATACGCAGTATTTT
>.|TRBV12-5|TRBJ2-7|.
CASGLVLEGISYEQYF
TGTGCTAGTGGTTTGGTACTGGAGGGGATCTCCTACGAGCAGTACTTC